These 15 T cell receptor beta chains share one sample of origin, sequenced in a study of cytomegalovirus exposure and HLA in healthy donors. PCR used 60 Vbeta primers and 13 Jbeta primers. Some clones are missing from TCRdb's copy, which holds only in-frame ones; the method was immunoSEQ multiplex PCR. The table has 140,000 or so clones, roughly 70% seen once. Sample: PBMCs. The receptors come from a man in his sixties in good health and CMV-seronegative.

This chain connects TRBV6-5 to TRBJ2-7, with TRBD1 matching over 11 bases. The V gene's germline CDR1 is MNHEY and CDR2 SVGAGI. Trimming at V came to 0 bases and at J to 3 bases, leaving 4 bases not matched to a gene. There are 16 residues in the CDR3. CDR3 DNA: TGTGCCAGCAGTTACTCTCCCGGGACAGGGGGCTACGAGCAGTACTTC. Protein: CASSYSPGTGGYEQYF.

This rearrangement joins TRBV7-9 to TRBJ1-5; D is perhaps TRBD1 (5 bases). The length of the CDR3 is 16 residues. Per the germline V gene, CDR1 is SEHNR and CDR2 is FQNEAQ (reference sequence). V gave up 2 bases and J gave up 7 bases, with 18 bases separating them. This chain's CDR3 is CASSLNSGGRAQPQHF. DNA of the CDR3: TGTGCCAGCAGCTTAAACAGTGGGGGGAGAGCGCAGCCCCAGCATTTT.

The V and J genes are TRBV6-6 and TRBJ1-2, with TRBD1 matching over 9 bases. CDR1 is MNHNY and CDR2 is SVGAGI in the germline V gene (reference sequence). The CDR3 contains 15 residues. Trimming at V came to 5 bases and at J to 4 bases, leaving 8 bases not matched to a gene. The CDR3 DNA follows: TGTGCCAGCAGTGCCATGACAGGGGGGCCCTATGGCTACACCTTC. This gives the protein CASSAMTGGPYGYTF.

This sequence joins TRBV15 and TRBJ2-6, with no clear D. Trimming took 3 bases from V and 0 from J, leaving 6 bases between them. This CDR3 region has 15 residues. Germline loops: CDR1 LNHNV, CDR2 YYDKDF (reference sequence). The CDR3 is CATSRVDSGANVLTF. DNA for the CDR3: TGTGCCACCAGCAGGGTAGACTCTGGGGCCAACGTCCTGACTTTC.

This clone came up a few times. This chain links TRBV7-9 with TRBJ2-1, with a weak D call TRBD1 (6 bases). CDR1 and CDR2 from the germline V gene are SEHNR and FQNEAQ (reference sequence). This CDR3 region has 12 residues. Trimming shortened V by 5 bases and J by 6 bases, and 8 bases separated the two germline ends. Written as DNA, the CDR3 is TGTGCCAGCAGCCCACAGGGCAATGAGCAGTTCTTC. Encoded protein: CASSPQGNEQFF.

Only a few counts were recorded for this clone. The chain combines TRBV18 with TRBJ2-7, with 9 bases lining up with TRBD2. Germline V lookup: CDR1 KGHSH, CDR2 LQKENI. The length of the CDR3 is 13 residues. Trimming removed 4 bases from V and 3 bases from J; junction bases left unmatched: 1. The CDR3 loop is CASSRTSDYEQYF. CDR3 in DNA: TGTGCCAGCTCACGGACTAGCGACTACGAGCAGTACTTC.

This rearrangement joins TRBV5-1 to TRBJ2-5; 7 nucleotides align to TRBD1. The CDR3 sequence is 13 residues long. CDR1 and CDR2 from the germline V gene are SGHRS and YFSETQ. J gave up 3 bases and V 7 bases, and 6 bases lay outside the gene matches. The CDR3 region is CASGYTGEETQYF. The CDR3, as DNA: TGCGCCAGCGGGTACACAGGGGAAGAGACCCAGTACTTC.

The rearrangement links TRBV28 to TRBJ1-2, with 8 bases matching TRBD1. Germline V gene lookup returns CDR1 MDHEN and CDR2 SYDVKM. The length of the CDR3 is 14 residues. The V gene end was trimmed by 7 bases and the J gene end by 7 bases; junction bases not matched to a gene: 11. This chain's CDR3 is CASITSGQAGGYTF. In nucleotides, the CDR3 is TGTGCCAGCATTACCTCGGGACAGGCGGGTGGCTACACCTTC.

V is TRBV29-1 and J is TRBJ2-2; 12 bases are shared with TRBD2. Losses at the gene ends were 4 bases for V and 7 bases for J; bases not matched to a gene: 13. The germline gives CDR1 SQVTM, CDR2 ANQGSEA. This CDR3 is 17 amino acids long. CDR3 amino acids: CSVGGYRTSGKGGELFF. CDR3 sequence (DNA): TGCAGCGTTGGGGGATACCGGACTAGCGGGAAAGGCGGGGAGCTGTTTTTT.

The J gene is TRBJ1-3, the V gene TRBV7-8, with TRBD1 as a possible D gene (6 bases). Trimming removed 5 bases at V and 0 bases at J, with 8 bases between. This CDR3 contains 14 residues. Germline V gene data show CDR1 as SGHVS and CDR2 as FQNEAQ. CDR3 DNA sequence: TGTGCCAGCAGCGAGGACAGCTCTGGAAACACCATATATTTT. This sequence encodes CASSEDSSGNTIYF.

The rearrangement uses TRBV4-2 and TRBJ2-2; 9 positions agree with TRBD2. In germline, CDR1 is LGHNA, CDR2 YNFKEQ. The J segment lost 2 bases and the V segment lost 4 bases, leaving 8 bases of the junction unmatched. This CDR3 has 17 amino acids. CDR3: CASSPWASGANTGELFF. The CDR3 nucleotides are TGTGCCAGCAGCCCCTGGGCTAGCGGGGCTAACACCGGGGAGCTGTTTTTT.

The J gene is TRBJ2-1, the V gene TRBV11-3, with 7 bases lining up with TRBD2. The germline CDR1 and CDR2 sequences are SGHNT and YENEEA. The V gene end was trimmed by 4 bases and the J gene end by 5 bases; junction bases not matched to a gene: 8. The CDR3 has 15 amino acids. The CDR3 loop is CASSSKLARNNEQFF. For the CDR3, the DNA is TGTGCCAGCAGCTCCAAACTAGCGAGAAACAATGAGCAGTTCTTC.

The chain employs TRBV27 and TRBJ2-5; 8 nucleotides align to TRBD1. Germline values: CDR1 MNHEY, CDR2 SMNVEV (reference sequence). The junction had 3 bases not matched to a gene; V was cut back by 3 bases and J by 3 bases. The CDR3 is 14 residues long. The CDR3 loop is CASSFSDREETQYF. Written as DNA, the CDR3 is TGTGCCAGCAGTTTCTCGGACAGGGAAGAGACCCAGTACTTC.

This clone was detected a few times. The CDR3 sequence: CASSKIAGDNNEQFF. DNA of the CDR3: TGCGCCAGCAGCAAAATAGCGGGAGACAACAATGAGCAGTTCTTC. The J gene is TRBJ2-1, the V gene TRBV4-3; 9 bases map to TRBD2. The germline V gene has CDR1 LGHNA and CDR2 YSLEER. The V segment lost 5 bases and the J segment 5 bases; nucleotides outside the gene matches: 7. The CDR3 extends over 15 amino acids.

The V call is TRBV7-2, the J call TRBJ1-5; perhaps TRBD1 as D (5 bases). Per the germline V gene, CDR1 is SGHTA and CDR2 is FQGNSA. The CDR3 is 14 amino acids. V lost 2 bases and J 4 bases, leaving 9 bases between the germline ends. CDR3 nucleotide sequence: TGTGCCAGCAGCTTACGACAGACTAATCAGCCCCAGCATTTT. This gives the protein CASSLRQTNQPQHF.